This passage covers 5 T cell receptor beta chains from one sample sequenced in a study of beta chain features in type 1 diabetes. The study, taken as a whole, reports: People with Type 1 diabetes carried modestly yet significantly shorter TCRB CDR3s in all four CD4+ subsets.

Expressed TCRB transcripts were sequenced after all isolated RNA was converted to cDNA. The data were produced by immunoSEQ multiplex PCR, yet TCRdb's version contains in-frame clones alone and is incomplete. This sample carries 600,000 or so clones, around an eighth of them seen once, and the ten largest clones take around 0.04%. Their specific antigens are unknown. Source material: naive CD4+ T cells from blood. These receptors were collected from a man aged 18 to 30 with type 1 diabetes.

The chain joins TRBV7-6 to TRBJ1-2; a weak D match, TRBD1 (6 bases). This CDR3 has 15 residues. The ends were cut back, 6 bases at V and 6 bases at J, with 20 bases in the middle. Per germline, CDR1 SGHVS and CDR2 FNYEAQ. CDR3 in DNA: TGTGCCAGCAGTCCAGGGGCCACGAGGGTCGATGGCTACACCTTC. Protein product: CASSPGATRVDGYTF.

This clone was seen only once. The V call is TRBV6-5, the J call TRBJ2-1; 7 bases agree with TRBD1. The junction had 11 bases not matched to a gene; V was cut back by 5 bases and J by 7 bases. Germline V gives CDR1 MNHEY, CDR2 SVGAGI. This CDR3 region has 15 residues. The CDR3 region has the DNA TGTGCCAGCAGTAGACAGGGTGCCGCTGGGAATGAGCAGTTCTTC. Its translation: CASSRQGAAGNEQFF.

A few counts support this clone. The CDR3 region is CASSPRQGVTEAFF. CDR3 bases: TGTGCCAGCAGCCCCCGACAGGGGGTGACTGAAGCTTTCTTT. The V and J genes are TRBV7-2 and TRBJ1-1, with 9 bases lining up with TRBD1. The CDR3 is made up of 14 amino acids. Per the germline V gene, CDR1 is SGHTA and CDR2 is FQGNSA. Germline trimming cut 5 bases from V and 5 bases from J; bases unmatched to any gene: 6.

V and J are TRBV28 and TRBJ1-1; unclear D gene. CDR3 size: 11 residues. V dropped 5 bases and J dropped 7 bases, with 8 bases sitting between them. Germline V gene data show CDR1 as MDHEN and CDR2 as SYDVKM. For the CDR3, the DNA is TGTGCCAGCAGTCAGGTCCTTGAAGCTTTCTTT. This translates into CASSQVLEAFF.

V usage is TRBV9 and J usage is TRBJ2-3; weak D call: TRBD2 (6 bases). Trimming stripped 4 bases from V and 3 bases from J, with 15 bases between. The CDR3 extends over 15 amino acids. Germline CDR1 SGDLS, CDR2 YYNGEE. Here the CDR3 reads CASSPGLTGTDTQYF. CDR3 in DNA: TGTGCCAGCAGCCCGGGACTGACGGGGACAGATACGCAGTATTTT.